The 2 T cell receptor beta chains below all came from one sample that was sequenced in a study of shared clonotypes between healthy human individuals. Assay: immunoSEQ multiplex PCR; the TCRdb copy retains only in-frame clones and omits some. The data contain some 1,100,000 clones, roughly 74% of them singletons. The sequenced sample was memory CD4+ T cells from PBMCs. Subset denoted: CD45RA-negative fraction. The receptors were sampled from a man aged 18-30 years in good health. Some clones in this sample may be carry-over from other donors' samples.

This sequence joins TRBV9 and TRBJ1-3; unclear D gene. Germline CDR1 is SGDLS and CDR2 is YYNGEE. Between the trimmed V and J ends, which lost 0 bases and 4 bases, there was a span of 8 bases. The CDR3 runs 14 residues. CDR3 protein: CASSVVTGGNTIYF. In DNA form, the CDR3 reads TGTGCCAGCAGCGTAGTAACGGGGGGAAACACCATATATTTT.

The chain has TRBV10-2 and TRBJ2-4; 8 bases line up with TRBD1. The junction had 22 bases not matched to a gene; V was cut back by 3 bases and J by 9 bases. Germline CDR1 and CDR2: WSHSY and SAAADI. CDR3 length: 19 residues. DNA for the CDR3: TGCGCCAGCAGTGACCCAGGGGGTGGACAGGGCCTGAGTTCCGGCATTCAGTACTTC. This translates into CASSDPGGGQGLSSGIQYF.